A single sample gave rise to the 21 T cell receptor beta chains below, sequenced in a study of blood T cell repertoires in COVID-19. Profiling relied on immunoSEQ multiplex PCR, and the TCRdb table lists in-frame clones only, not all of them. The sample shows 45,000 or so clones, about 85% of them seen only once. Sample: peripheral blood. The receptor set was obtained from a human donor in a cohort sampled during active COVID-19.

The J gene is TRBJ2-5, the V gene TRBV4-1; tentatively, D is TRBD2 (6 bases). This CDR3 is built from 16 residues. Germline assignment: CDR1 MGHRA and CDR2 YSYEKL. V gave up 6 bases and J gave up 1 base, with 18 bases separating them. This CDR3 reads CASSPQSRRGQETQYF. CDR3 DNA: TGCGCCAGCAGTCCACAGTCCCGGAGGGGCCAAGAGACCCAGTACTTC.

The genes are TRBV7-9 and TRBJ2-1; tentatively, D is TRBD1 (6 bases). The CDR3 sequence is 14 residues long. Trimming stripped 7 bases from V and 4 bases from J, with 14 bases between. The germline V gene encodes CDR1 SEHNR and CDR2 FQNEAQ (reference sequence). Here the CDR3 reads CASTPGTSYNEQFF. CDR3 DNA sequence: TGTGCCAGCACCCCCGGGACATCTTACAATGAGCAGTTCTTC.

CDR3 amino acids: CASKISEATGELFF. CDR3 sequence (DNA): TGTGCCAGTAAAATCTCAGAGGCCACCGGGGAGCTGTTTTTT. J is TRBJ2-2 and V is TRBV19; D is ambiguous. Germline CDR1 LNHDA, CDR2 SQIVND (reference sequence). V shed 7 bases and J shed 4 bases, with 13 bases lying between them. CDR3 length equals 14 residues.

The chain is built from TRBV5-4 and TRBJ1-2; D may be TRBD1 (5 bases). CDR3 length: 15 residues. The germline CDR1 and CDR2 sequences are SGHNT and YYREEE (reference sequence). The V and J ends lost 0 bases and 2 bases respectively, with 11 bases between them. The CDR3 region is CASSLGTPGNYGYTF. The DNA of the CDR3 is TGTGCCAGCAGCTTGGGGACACCGGGCAACTATGGCTACACCTTC.

V and J are TRBV15 and TRBJ2-5; no definite D call. In germline, CDR1 is LNHNV, CDR2 YYDKDF (reference sequence). This CDR3 has 12 residues. The V end lost 8 bases, the J end lost 2 bases, and 9 bases lay between the germline ends. In nucleotides, the CDR3 is TGTGCCACCGCTGGCCCACAAGAGACCCAGTACTTC. Amino acid sequence: CATAGPQETQYF.

The gene calls are TRBV6-5 and TRBJ1-5; 9 nucleotides align to TRBD1. CDR1 MNHEY and CDR2 SVGAGI come from the germline V gene. Losses at the gene ends were 6 bases for V and 9 bases for J; bases not matched to a gene: 9. CDR3 length: 14 residues. The CDR3 sequence: CASRWGTGLRPQHF. The CDR3 DNA is TGTGCCAGCAGGTGGGGGACAGGGCTGAGGCCCCAGCATTTT.

The V call is TRBV19, the J call TRBJ2-5, with 11 positions matching TRBD2. Germline V gives CDR1 LNHDA, CDR2 SQIVND (reference sequence). V trimming: 4 bases; J trimming: 2 bases; junction bases outside the gene matches: 6. The CDR3 is made up of 16 amino acids. The CDR3 spells CASSRPPSGGQETQYF. The CDR3 DNA follows: TGTGCCAGTAGTAGACCTCCTAGCGGGGGGCAAGAGACCCAGTACTTC.

This clone was observed a single time. The genes are TRBV7-9 and TRBJ1-4; D unclear. Germline CDR1 SEHNR, CDR2 FQNEAQ (reference sequence). CDR3 length: 14 residues. The V end lost 5 bases, the J end lost 3 bases, and 10 bases lay between the germline ends. Here the CDR3 DNA reads TGTGCCAGCAGCCGTAGAGGCGCTAATGAAAAACTGTTTTTT. This sequence encodes CASSRRGANEKLFF.

The chain is built from TRBV5-1 and TRBJ2-1; 11 nucleotides match TRBD2. The trim removed 4 bases at V and 8 bases at J, leaving 8 bases unmatched. The CDR3 is 15 amino acids. Per the germline V gene, CDR1 is SGHRS and CDR2 is YFSETQ. The CDR3 bases are TGCGCCAGCAGCAAAACTAGCGGGGGTATCGATGAGCAGTTCTTC. It specifies CASSKTSGGIDEQFF.

The rearrangement joins TRBV19 to TRBJ2-2; weak D call: TRBD1 (5 bases). V gave up 7 bases and J gave up 0 bases, with 9 bases separating them. The CDR3 has 14 residues. Germline V CDR1 and CDR2: LNHDA, SQIVND (reference sequence). This CDR3 is CASTRTTNTGELFF. The CDR3 DNA reads TGTGCCAGTACGAGGACAACGAACACCGGGGAGCTGTTTTTT.

This clone was recorded once. V and J are TRBV7-8 and TRBJ2-1; TRBD2 agrees at 13 bases. V shed 2 bases and J 9 bases; nucleotides not matched to a gene: 4. Germline V gives CDR1 SGHVS, CDR2 FQNEAQ. This CDR3 is built from 15 residues. The CDR3 DNA reads as TGTGCCAGCAGCTTAAGGACTAGCGGGGGCCCTGAGCAGTTCTTC. Translation gives CASSLRTSGGPEQFF. Full variable domain (missing parts from reference TRBV7-8 and TRBJ2-1): GAGVSQSPRYKVAKRGQDVALRCDPISGHVSLFWYQQALGQGPEFLTYFQNEAQLDKSGLPSDRFFAERPEGSVSTLKIQRTQQEDSAVYLCASSLRTSGGPEQFFGPGTRLTVL.

This chain connects TRBV18 to TRBJ2-7; D gene ambiguous. Germline CDR1 KGHSH, CDR2 LQKENI. Trimming removed 6 bases at V and 0 bases at J, with 3 bases between. The length of the CDR3 is 11 residues. This CDR3 reads CASSHSYEQYF. Here the CDR3 DNA reads TGTGCCAGCTCCCACTCCTACGAGCAGTACTTC. The full variable domain, in which reference TRBV18 and TRBJ2-7 provide the parts outside the CDR3, is NAGVMQNPRHLVRRRGQEARLRCSPMKGHSHVYWYRQLPEEGLKFMVYLQKENIIDESGMPKERFSAEFPKEGPSILRIQQVVRGDSAAYFCASSHSYEQYFGPGTRLTVT.

The J gene is TRBJ2-3, the V gene TRBV5-4; 8 bases map to TRBD1. V shed 4 bases and J 3 bases; nucleotides not matched to a gene: 4. The CDR3 contains 14 residues. In germline, CDR1 is SGHNT, CDR2 YYREEE (reference sequence). The CDR3 DNA reads as TGTGCCAGCAGCCCTGGGACAGGTACAGATACGCAGTATTTT. Translated, it gives CASSPGTGTDTQYF.

This chain joins TRBV6-5 and TRBJ1-2; no clear D. Per the germline V gene, CDR1 is MNHEY and CDR2 is SVGAGI. The CDR3 sequence is 11 residues long. The V gene lost 4 bases and the J gene lost 7 bases, with 7 bases spanning the gap. The CDR3 is CASSSWSGYTF. The CDR3 DNA is TGTGCCAGCAGTTCCTGGAGTGGCTACACCTTC.

The chain couples TRBV7-6 to TRBJ2-5, with 14 bases aligning to TRBD2. The CDR3 extends over 17 amino acids. Germline loops: CDR1 SGHVS, CDR2 FNYEAQ. Unmatched junction bases numbered 4, after V lost 3 bases and J lost 1 base. In DNA, the CDR3 is TGTGCCAGCAGCTTGGGGACTAGCGGGAGTTCCCAAGAGACCCAGTACTTC. Translating it yields CASSLGTSGSSQETQYF. Combining the CDR3 with reference TRBV7-6 and TRBJ2-5 gives the whole variable domain GAGVSQSPRYKVTKRGQDVALRCDPISGHVSLYWYRQALGQGPEFLTYFNYEAQQDKSGLPNDRFSAERPEGSISTLTIQRTEQRDSAMYRCASSLGTSGSSQETQYFGPGTRLLVL.

The chain recombines TRBV3-1 (or the pseudogene TRBV3-2) with TRBJ2-3; no clear D gene. V lost 4 bases, J lost 1 base, and 12 bases lay in between. Looked up from germline, CDR1 is LGHDT and CDR2 is YNNKEL (reference sequence). The CDR3 runs to 15 residues. The CDR3 spells CASSPYNEGTDTQYF. DNA of the CDR3: TGTGCCAGCAGCCCTTACAACGAGGGCACAGATACGCAGTATTTT.

This clone has just a few counts. One end of the junction does not line up with germline, which may come from a read error. This chain connects TRBV7-7 to TRBJ2-3, with D possibly matching TRBD1 (6 bases). Germline V gene lookup returns CDR1 SSHAT and CDR2 FNYEAQ (reference sequence). The CDR3 extends over 14 amino acids. The CDR3, as DNA: TGTGCTAGCAGCAGAGACAGGCACACAGATACGCAGTATTTT. This gives the protein CASSRDRHTDTQYF.

This chain uses TRBV18 with TRBJ2-1, with TRBD1 matching over 9 bases. CDR1 and CDR2 (germline): KGHSH, LQKENI. There are 13 residues in the CDR3. V was pared by 3 bases and J by 10 bases, with 4 bases of the junction left unmatched. The DNA of the CDR3 is TGTGCCAGCTCACCCACAGGGGGCTACGAGCAGTTCTTC. It is translated as CASSPTGGYEQFF.

This clone was observed once. J is TRBJ2-1 and V is TRBV24-1; 14 nucleotides match TRBD2. The CDR3 length is 16 residues. Trimming removed 5 bases from V and 7 bases from J; junction bases left unmatched: 6. Germline V gene data show CDR1 as KGHDR and CDR2 as SFDVKD. CDR3: CATSAGGTSGSNEQFF. CDR3 DNA: TGTGCCACCAGTGCCGGTGGGACTAGCGGGAGTAATGAGCAGTTCTTC.

This clone was observed a single time. The rearrangement links TRBV6-6 to TRBJ1-6, with D possibly matching TRBD1 (5 bases). From germline, CDR1 is MNHNY and CDR2 SVGAGI (reference sequence). V lost 6 bases to trimming and J lost 17 bases, with 17 bases between them. This CDR3 has 12 amino acids. The CDR3 nucleotides are TGTGCCAGCAGAGGAGAAACTAGCAGGGTCCACTTT. Translating gives CASRGETSRVHF.

The chain joins TRBV7-8 to TRBJ1-4; D not resolved. Germline V gene data show CDR1 as SGHVS and CDR2 as FQNEAQ. This CDR3 is 12 amino acids long. Trimming took 3 bases from V and 5 from J, leaving 4 bases between them. CDR3 in DNA: TGTGCCAGCAGCTTTCCAAATGAAAAACTGTTTTTT. Translated, it gives CASSFPNEKLFF.